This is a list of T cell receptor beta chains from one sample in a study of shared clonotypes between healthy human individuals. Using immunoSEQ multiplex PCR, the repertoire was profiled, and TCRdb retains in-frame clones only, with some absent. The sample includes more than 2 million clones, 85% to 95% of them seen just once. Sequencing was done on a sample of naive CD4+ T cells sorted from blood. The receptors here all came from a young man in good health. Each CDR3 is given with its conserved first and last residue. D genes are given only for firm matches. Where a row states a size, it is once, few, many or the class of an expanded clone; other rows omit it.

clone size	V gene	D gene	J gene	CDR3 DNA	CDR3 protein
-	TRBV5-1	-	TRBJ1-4	TGCGCCAGCAGCTGGACGACTCAGGGTAGGGGTCGGCAAGAAAAACTGTTTTTT	CASSWTTQGRGRQEKLFF
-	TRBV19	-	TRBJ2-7	TGTGCCAGTAGTCCTTCGGGGAAAGGGGACTTGGGGGAGCAGTACTTC	CASSPSGKGDLGEQYF
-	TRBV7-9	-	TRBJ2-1	TGTGCCAGCAGCCTAGAATCCGATACCTACTTCTCCTACAATGAGCAGTTCTTC	CASSLESDTYFSYNEQFF
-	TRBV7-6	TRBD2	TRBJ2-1	TGTGCCAGCAGCCGGACTAGCGGGACTAATGAGCAGTTCTTC	CASSRTSGTNEQFF
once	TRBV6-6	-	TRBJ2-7	TGTGCCAGCAGTCCGGAAAGCTCCTACGAGCAGTACTTC	CASSPESSYEQYF
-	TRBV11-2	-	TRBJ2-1	TGTGCCAGCAGCTTACAGGGGAGCTCCTACAATGAGCAGTTCTTC	CASSLQGSSYNEQFF
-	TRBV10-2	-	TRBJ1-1	TGCGCCAGCACCGGAGGTAGGGGGTCCGGCACTGAAGCTTTCTTT	CASTGGRGSGTEAFF
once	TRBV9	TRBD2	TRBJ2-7	TGTGCCAGCAGCGTAGAGTCTACTAGCGGGGCCTACGAGCAGTACTTC	CASSVESTSGAYEQYF
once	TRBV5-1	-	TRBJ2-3	TGCGCCAGCAGCTTGGGGGAGTTCACAGATACGCAGTATTTT	CASSLGEFTDTQYF
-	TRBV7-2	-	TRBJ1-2	TGTGCCAGCAGCCATCGGGACCGAAACTATGGCTACACCTTC	CASSHRDRNYGYTF
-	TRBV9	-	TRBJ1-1	TGTGCCAGCAGCGTAGCCATGACAGGCACTGAAGCTTTCTTT	CASSVAMTGTEAFF
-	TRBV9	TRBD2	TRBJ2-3	TGTGCCAGCAGCGTCGGGGGGAGATACACAGATACGCAGTATTTT	CASSVGGRYTDTQYF
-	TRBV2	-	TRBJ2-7	TGTGCCAGCACGGGGGACTACGAGCAGTACTTC	CASTGDYEQYF
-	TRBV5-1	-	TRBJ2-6	TGCGCCAGCAGCTTGGACGCAGGGTCTGGGGCCAACGTCCTGACTTTC	CASSLDAGSGANVLTF
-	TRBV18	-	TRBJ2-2	TGTGCCAGCTCACCACCTAATGGAAACACCGGGGAGCTGTTTTTT	CASSPPNGNTGELFF
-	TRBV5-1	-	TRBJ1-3	TGCGCCAGCAGTCCCGGGTGGACTGGAAACACCATATATTTT	CASSPGWTGNTIYF
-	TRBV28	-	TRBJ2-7	TGTGCCAGCAGTATCATCCGGGACAACTACGAGCAGTACTTC	CASSIIRDNYEQYF
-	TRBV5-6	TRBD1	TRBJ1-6	TGTGCCAGCAGCTTACAGGGGGCGTTCTATTCACCCCTCCACTTT	CASSLQGAFYSPLHF
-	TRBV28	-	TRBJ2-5	TGTGCCAGCAGTATCGACCGGGGACAGACCCAGTACTTC	CASSIDRGQTQYF
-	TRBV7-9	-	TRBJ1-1	TGTGCCAGCAGCTCCGGAGAGGGGAGCGCTTTCTTT	CASSSGEGSAFF
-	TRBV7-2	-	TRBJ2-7	TGTGCCAGCAGCTTGGGTAGGGTATCCTACGAGCAGTACTTC	CASSLGRVSYEQYF